The clone carrying this T cell receptor (beta chain) was recorded a few times. The antigen is unknown. The entry originates in a study of CD4 T cells in relation to SARS-CoV-2 and coronaviruses. Regarding the study as a whole: The assay detects memory recall responses, not culture-primed primary responses. Samples before the pandemic and after infection were not matched within any donor.

Unexposed donor CD4+ T cells date from about 2011-2018, before the COVID-19 pandemic. Naive and memory CD4+ T cells were separated from cryopreserved PBMCs. Deep TCR-beta sequencing used DNA from uncultured naive and memory CD4+ T cells. Only in-frame clones appear in the TCRdb table, and some are missing; sequencing was by immunoSEQ multiplex PCR. The table has tens of thousands of clones, just over 90% seen once. This clonotype was sampled from a human donor in good health. The sample taken for sequencing was naive CD4+ T cells from PBMCs. The subset here: naive CD4+ T cells isolated by negative enrichment.

In DNA form, the CDR3 reads TGTGCCAGCAGCTTAGAATTTACCAGTTCCCTTACTGAAGCTTTCTTT. Amino acids: CASSLEFTSSLTEAFF. The rearrangement links TRBV7-9 to TRBJ1-1; D is unresolved. The CDR3 spans 16 residues. V dropped 1 base and J dropped 5 bases, with 17 bases sitting between them. Germline V lookup: CDR1 SEHNR, CDR2 FQNEAQ (reference sequence).